This entry lists 18 T cell receptor beta chains sequenced from one sample in a study of Graves' ophthalmopathy and Graves' hyperthyroidism. The authors amplified TCR beta CDR3 regions, and they did so from RNA transcripts for repertoire sequencing. HTBI primers were employed in first-round RT-PCR, then a second-round multiplex PCR followed. TCRdb re-called the multiplex PCR reads through MiXCR, storing one row per CDR3 protein. The sample yields hundreds of thousands of distinct CDR3 sequences, about a fifth seen once. What was sequenced was peripheral blood. The receptors stem from a young woman with stable Graves' hyperthyroidism. Some clones in this sample may be carry-over from other donors' samples.

This rearrangement joins TRBV28 to TRBJ1-1; D possibly corresponds to TRBD1 (5 bases). Germline values: CDR1 MDHEN, CDR2 SYDVKM. CDR3 length: 16 residues. The V end lost 7 bases, the J end lost 4 bases, and 22 bases lay between the germline ends. CDR3 loop: CASNFGGREVGTEAFF. The CDR3 nucleotides read TGTGCCAGCAACTTTGGGGGGAGGGAAGTGGGCACTGAAGCTTTCTTT.

The chain carries TRBV11-2 and TRBJ1-2; D is unclear. The length of the CDR3 is 15 residues. Between the trimmed V and J ends, which lost 5 bases and 2 bases, there was a span of 15 bases. CDR1 SGHAT and CDR2 FQNNGV come from the germline V gene. CDR3 region: CASSPNTGTNYGYTF. The CDR3 region has the DNA TGTGCCAGCAGCCCAAATACGGGAACAAACTATGGCTACACCTTC.

This clonotype was seen just once. The CDR3 bases are TGTGCCAGCAGTCGGACAGGTTACCATCAGCCCCAGCATTTT. Translation: CASSRTGYHQPQHF. This chain connects TRBV6-1 to TRBJ1-5; 7 nucleotides match TRBD1. The CDR3 is made up of 14 amino acids. CDR1 MNHNS and CDR2 SASEGT come from the germline V gene. The V and J ends lost 5 bases and 5 bases, in that order; junction bases with no gene match: 6.

Ten or more counts support this clonotype. The V gene is TRBV20-1, the J gene TRBJ1-5, with unresolved D. V lost 0 bases, J lost 9 bases, and 15 bases lay in between. Germline CDR1 and CDR2: DFQATT and SNEGSKA (reference sequence). The CDR3 runs to 14 residues. CDR3 sequence: CSARDPTDLGPQHF. CDR3 DNA: TGCAGTGCTAGAGATCCCACTGACCTCGGGCCCCAGCATTTT.

The chain couples TRBV12-3 or TRBV12-4 to TRBJ2-7; D gene unclear. Trimming left V 5 bases short and J 0 bases short, with 14 bases between. The CDR3 runs to 15 residues. This CDR3 is CASSRSPGSSYEQYF. Here the CDR3 DNA reads TGTGCCAGCAGTCGGTCACCCGGTAGCTCCTACGAGCAGTACTTC.

This clonotype has ten or more counts. The V and J genes are TRBV7-9 and TRBJ1-5, with D maybe TRBD1 (6 bases). The germline V and J ends were trimmed by 4 bases and 3 bases, with 13 bases remaining between them. The CDR3 totals 15 residues. Germline assignment: CDR1 SEHNR and CDR2 FQNEAQ (reference sequence). The chain's CDR3 is CASSSTPGDNQPQHF. CDR3 in DNA: TGTGCCAGCAGCTCAACCCCAGGGGACAATCAGCCCCAGCATTTT.

This clonotype showed up many times. In DNA, the CDR3 is TGTGCCTTCAACGAGGGGGGCGGAGGGGTTTCACCCCTCCACTTT. It specifies CAFNEGGGGVSPLHF. V and J are TRBV27 and TRBJ1-6; D possibly corresponds to TRBD1 (6 bases). Germline V gives CDR1 MNHEY, CDR2 SMNVEV (reference sequence). The CDR3 is 15 residues long. V lost 11 bases to trimming and J lost 9 bases, with 23 bases between them.

This clonotype was found many times. In this CDR3 the conserved last residue, phenylalanine or tryptophan, is missing, so a read error is likely. V gene TRBV28 combines with J gene TRBJ2-7; a possible D gene is TRBD1 (6 bases). CDR1 and CDR2 (germline): MDHEN, SYDVKM. This CDR3 is 16 amino acids long. The germline V and J ends were trimmed by 6 bases and 5 bases, with 23 bases remaining between them. CDR3 in amino acids: CASSFGPGTTSNEQYS. CDR3 in DNA: TGTGCCAGCAGCTTTGGGCCGGGGACAACCTCTAACGAGCAGTACTCC.

This clonotype occurred many times. V usage is TRBV9 and J usage is TRBJ1-3, with a possible D match to TRBD1 (6 bases). The CDR3 extends over 17 amino acids. Trimming removed 0 bases from V and 0 bases from J, with 13 bases in between. Per germline, CDR1 SGDLS and CDR2 YYNGEE. The CDR3 sequence: CASSVEAGGHSGNTIYF. The CDR3, as DNA: TGTGCCAGCAGCGTAGAAGCCGGGGGCCACTCTGGAAACACCATATATTTT.

The chain links TRBV7-9 to TRBJ2-7; D is ambiguous. The CDR3 spans 12 residues. Germline CDR1 and CDR2: SEHNR and FQNEAQ (reference sequence). V lost 10 bases and J 6 bases, leaving 16 bases between the germline ends. The CDR3 spells CATTRAGSEQYF. CDR3 in DNA: TGTGCCACCACACGTGCCGGTAGCGAGCAGTACTTC. Together with reference TRBV7-9 and TRBJ2-7, the CDR3 gives the full variable domain: DTGVSQNPRHKITKRGQNVTFRCDPISEHNRLYWYRQTLGQGPEFLTYFQNEAQLEKSRLLSDRFSAERPKGSFSTLEIQRTEQGDSAMYLCATTRAGSEQYFGPGTRLTVT.

The sample holds many counts of this clonotype. The rearrangement uses TRBV10-3 and TRBJ1-2; D gene uncertain. This CDR3 has 14 residues. V lost 3 bases to trimming and J lost 0 bases, with 8 bases between them. Germline assignment: CDR1 ENHRY and CDR2 SYGVKD. Here the CDR3 reads CAISEIAANYGYTF. CDR3 DNA: TGTGCCATCAGTGAAATAGCCGCTAACTATGGCTACACCTTC.

In its sample, this clonotype was seen many times. This sequence joins TRBV19 and TRBJ2-4, with a tentative D call TRBD1 (5 bases). The CDR3 covers 12 residues. V was pared by 5 bases and J by 9 bases, with 11 bases between. Germline CDR1 LNHDA, CDR2 SQIVND (reference sequence). CDR3 sequence reads: CASSPDRGIQYF. The CDR3 nucleotides are TGTGCCAGTAGTCCCGATAGGGGCATTCAGTACTTC.

This clonotype was counted at least ten times. CDR3 sequence: CASQSGGLNTEAFF. The CDR3 nucleotides read TGTGCCAGTCAGTCAGGGGGTTTGAACACTGAAGCTTTCTTT. The genes are TRBV19 and TRBJ1-1; 7 nucleotides align to TRBD1. The CDR3 contains 14 residues. Germline-derived CDR1 and CDR2 are LNHDA and SQIVND (reference sequence). With V trimmed by 8 bases and J by 0 bases, 6 bases remained unmatched.

This clonotype was counted at least ten times. This chain links TRBV28 with TRBJ2-7; 8 bases align to TRBD2. The CDR3 is 15 amino acids. Trimming took 2 bases from V and 2 from J; bases not matched to a gene: 5. Germline CDR1 reads MDHEN; CDR2 reads SYDVKM. Here the CDR3 reads CASSLPAGDPYEQYF. The CDR3 coding sequence is TGTGCCAGCAGTTTACCAGCGGGGGACCCCTACGAGCAGTACTTC.

This clonotype came up many times. The chain uses TRBV5-1 and TRBJ2-5; D is perhaps TRBD1 or TRBD2 (5 bases each). The CDR3 consists of 11 residues. V was pared by 4 bases and J by 7 bases, with 8 bases between. CDR1 SGHRS and CDR2 YFSETQ come from the germline V gene. The CDR3 coding sequence is TGCGCCAGCAGCGAAGGGACGACCCAGTACTTC. Residues: CASSEGTTQYF. The full variable domain, its missing parts supplied by reference TRBV5-1 and TRBJ2-5, is KAGVTQTPRYLIKTRGQQVTLSCSPISGHRSVSWYQQTPGQGLQFLFEYFSETQRNKGNFPGRFSGRQFSNSRSEMNVSTLELGDSALYLCASSEGTTQYFGPGTRLLVL.

This clonotype was seen many times. The V gene is TRBV7-9, the J gene TRBJ2-5, with 13 bases identical to TRBD2. Trimming cost V 5 bases and J 7 bases; bases outside gene matches: 7. This CDR3 spans 15 amino acids. The germline V gene encodes CDR1 SEHNR and CDR2 FQNEAQ (reference sequence). The CDR3 coding sequence is TGTGCCAGCAGCCAAGGACTAGCGGGAGAAGCGACCCAGTACTTC. Translated: CASSQGLAGEATQYF. Variable domain in full (rest from reference TRBV7-9 and TRBJ2-5): DTGVSQNPRHKITKRGQNVTFRCDPISEHNRLYWYRQTLGQGPEFLTYFQNEAQLEKSRLLSDRFSAERPKGSFSTLEIQRTEQGDSAMYLCASSQGLAGEATQYFGPGTRLLVL.

This chain uses TRBV20-1 with TRBJ2-2, with unresolved D. This CDR3 contains 14 residues. V was shortened by 0 bases and J by 4 bases, with 9 bases between the two germline ends. From germline, CDR1 is DFQATT and CDR2 SNEGSKA (reference sequence). CDR3 residues: CSARDPSTTGELFF. CDR3 bases: TGCAGTGCTAGAGATCCCAGTACCACCGGGGAGCTGTTTTTT.

This clonotype appeared many times. V usage is TRBV6-1 and J usage is TRBJ1-1; D ambiguous. The V gene's germline CDR1 is MNHNS and CDR2 SASEGT. The CDR3 is made up of 16 amino acids. V was cut by 0 bases and J by 0 bases, with 11 bases left in between. CDR3 residues: CASSEAVGILNTEAFF. CDR3 DNA: TGTGCCAGCAGTGAAGCGGTCGGAATTTTGAACACTGAAGCTTTCTTT.